These T cell receptor beta chains were read from a single sample in a study of shared clonotypes between healthy human individuals. Using immunoSEQ multiplex PCR, the repertoire was profiled, and TCRdb retains in-frame clones only, with some absent. Among approximately 110,000 clones listed, about 72% were seen once. Sequencing input: memory CD8+ T cells sorted from blood. These receptors came from a woman aged 25 to 39 in good health. Both conserved end residues are part of each CDR3. A D gene is named only where the DNA matches it firmly. A clone size is listed for some rows: how often the clone was seen (once, few, many), or a class if it is expanded.

d_call: .; j_call: TRBJ1-5; cdr3_length: 14; clone_size: .; v_call: TRBV10-1; cdr3_nt: TGCGCCAGCAGCAAAGGGACGGGCAATCAGCCCCAGCATTTT; cdr3_aa: CASSKGTGNQPQHF
d_call: TRBD2; j_call: TRBJ2-3; cdr3_length: 17; clone_size: .; v_call: TRBV27; cdr3_nt: TGTGCCAGCAGGAGGTGTTGCCTAGCGGGAAACACAGATACGCAGTATTTT; cdr3_aa: CASRRCCLAGNTDTQYF
d_call: .; j_call: TRBJ2-5; cdr3_length: 14; clone_size: few; v_call: TRBV21-1; cdr3_nt: TGTGCCAGCAGCACACTAGCTCGGCGAGAGACCCAGTACTTC; cdr3_aa: CASSTLARRETQYF
d_call: .; j_call: TRBJ2-5; cdr3_length: 16; clone_size: few; v_call: TRBV27; cdr3_nt: TGTGCCAGCAGTTTATCCTGGGGCCACGATCCCTGGACCCAGTACTTC; cdr3_aa: CASSLSWGHDPWTQYF
d_call: .; j_call: TRBJ2-3; cdr3_length: 17; clone_size: .; v_call: TRBV7-6; cdr3_nt: TGTGCCAGCAACCCTTGGGGACCCTCTGTGACCACAGATACGCAGTATTTT; cdr3_aa: CASNPWGPSVTTDTQYF
d_call: TRBD1; j_call: TRBJ1-2; cdr3_length: 15; clone_size: .; v_call: TRBV19; cdr3_nt: TGTGCCAGTAGTACCCTATACAGGGGAAGAAAAGGCTACACCTTC; cdr3_aa: CASSTLYRGRKGYTF
d_call: .; j_call: TRBJ1-1; cdr3_length: 13; clone_size: .; v_call: TRBV7-2; cdr3_nt: TGTGCCAGCAGCGAGATAGCCCCATCTGAAGCTTTCTTT; cdr3_aa: CASSEIAPSEAFF
d_call: .; j_call: TRBJ2-2; cdr3_length: 15; clone_size: .; v_call: TRBV5-1; cdr3_nt: TGCGCCAGCAGCTTGCAGACAGCCTACACCGGGGAGCTGTTTTTT; cdr3_aa: CASSLQTAYTGELFF
d_call: .; j_call: TRBJ2-7; cdr3_length: 11; clone_size: .; v_call: TRBV27; cdr3_nt: TGTGCCAGCGGGGCGGCCTACGAGCAGTACTTC; cdr3_aa: CASGAAYEQYF
d_call: TRBD1; j_call: TRBJ2-7; cdr3_length: 13; clone_size: few; v_call: TRBV7-8; cdr3_nt: TGTGCCAGCAGTCCAGGGGGCACCTACGAGCAGTACTTC; cdr3_aa: CASSPGGTYEQYF
d_call: TRBD1; j_call: TRBJ1-2; cdr3_length: 14; clone_size: few; v_call: TRBV6-1; cdr3_nt: TGTGCCAGTACGACAGGGGGCGTTGGATATGGCTACACCTTC; cdr3_aa: CASTTGGVGYGYTF
d_call: .; j_call: TRBJ2-2; cdr3_length: 15; clone_size: few; v_call: TRBV9; cdr3_nt: TGTGCCAGCAGCGTAGGTGGTAGCGGAACCGGGGAGCTGTTTTTT; cdr3_aa: CASSVGGSGTGELFF
d_call: TRBD2; j_call: TRBJ2-1; cdr3_length: 15; clone_size: .; v_call: TRBV9; cdr3_nt: TGTGCCAGCAGCGTAGTCACTAGCGGGAGTCGTGAGCAGTTCTTC; cdr3_aa: CASSVVTSGSREQFF
d_call: TRBD2; j_call: TRBJ2-7; cdr3_length: 15; clone_size: .; v_call: TRBV10-3; cdr3_nt: TGTGCCATCAGTCTAGCGGGAGTGTTTGGCTACGAGCAGTACTTC; cdr3_aa: CAISLAGVFGYEQYF
d_call: .; j_call: TRBJ2-2; cdr3_length: 14; clone_size: once; v_call: TRBV5-4; cdr3_nt: TGTGCCAGCAGCTTTCCTAGCCTCACCGGGGAGCTGTTTTTT; cdr3_aa: CASSFPSLTGELFF
d_call: TRBD1; j_call: TRBJ1-2; cdr3_length: 15; clone_size: .; v_call: TRBV19; cdr3_nt: TGTGCCAGTAGTATCTGGACAGGGGAACTGTATGGCTACACCTTC; cdr3_aa: CASSIWTGELYGYTF
d_call: .; j_call: TRBJ1-5; cdr3_length: 15; clone_size: .; v_call: TRBV6-1; cdr3_nt: TGTGCCAGCAGTGAACGCAACGAATTTTATCAGCCCCAGCATTTT; cdr3_aa: CASSERNEFYQPQHF
d_call: TRBD2; j_call: TRBJ2-1; cdr3_length: 22; clone_size: .; v_call: TRBV28; cdr3_nt: TGTGCCAGCAGTTTCCCGAACGTAGGGGCTACTAGCGGGAGCCGAGCCTACAATGAGCAGTTCTTC; cdr3_aa: CASSFPNVGATSGSRAYNEQFF
d_call: TRBD1; j_call: TRBJ1-2; cdr3_length: 13; clone_size: few; v_call: TRBV10-3; cdr3_nt: TGTGCCATCAGTGTGCACAGGGGCTATGGCTACACCTTC; cdr3_aa: CAISVHRGYGYTF
d_call: .; j_call: TRBJ1-1; cdr3_length: 16; clone_size: .; v_call: TRBV19; cdr3_nt: TGTGCCAGTAGTATATCACGGGAGAGAGGGAACACTGAAGCTTTCTTT; cdr3_aa: CASSISRERGNTEAFF
d_call: TRBD2; j_call: TRBJ2-2; cdr3_length: 18; clone_size: .; v_call: TRBV28; cdr3_nt: TGTGCCAGCAGTTTATCCCGACTAGCGGGAGTGAACACCGGGGAGCTGTTTTTT; cdr3_aa: CASSLSRLAGVNTGELFF
d_call: TRBD2; j_call: TRBJ2-5; cdr3_length: 17; clone_size: .; v_call: TRBV19; cdr3_nt: TGTGCCAGTAGTACGGGACTAGCGCGTCCCCTGGGAGAGACCCAGTACTTC; cdr3_aa: CASSTGLARPLGETQYF
d_call: .; j_call: TRBJ2-3; cdr3_length: 18; clone_size: .; v_call: TRBV5-1; cdr3_nt: TGCGCCACCCAGAGGTGGGGGTTAACTAGCCGGTCCACAGATACGCAGTATTTT; cdr3_aa: CATQRWGLTSRSTDTQYF
d_call: .; j_call: TRBJ2-7; cdr3_length: 14; clone_size: .; v_call: TRBV7-9; cdr3_nt: TGTGCCAGCAGCCTAAGCAACCTTCCCTACGAGCAGTACTTC; cdr3_aa: CASSLSNLPYEQYF
d_call: .; j_call: TRBJ2-7; cdr3_length: 12; clone_size: .; v_call: TRBV7-9; cdr3_nt: TGTGCCAGCAGCTTAGCGGGCCACGAGCAGTACTTC; cdr3_aa: CASSLAGHEQYF
d_call: .; j_call: TRBJ2-7; cdr3_length: 15; clone_size: few; v_call: TRBV7-2; cdr3_nt: TGTGCCAGCAGCTTTTTCGGGGGGCTGGGATACGAGCAGTACTTC; cdr3_aa: CASSFFGGLGYEQYF
d_call: .; j_call: TRBJ2-7; cdr3_length: 15; clone_size: .; v_call: TRBV7-8; cdr3_nt: TGTGCCAGCAGCTTAGTGGAGGGGTCCCCCTACGAGCAGTACTTC; cdr3_aa: CASSLVEGSPYEQYF
d_call: .; j_call: TRBJ2-2; cdr3_length: 13; clone_size: .; v_call: TRBV7-3; cdr3_nt: TGTGCCAGCAGCTTATTGAACACCGGGGAGCTGTTTTTT; cdr3_aa: CASSLLNTGELFF
d_call: TRBD1; j_call: TRBJ2-3; cdr3_length: 15; clone_size: many; v_call: TRBV19; cdr3_nt: TGTGCCAGTAGATCCGGGACAGGCCACACAGATACGCAGTATTTT; cdr3_aa: CASRSGTGHTDTQYF
d_call: .; j_call: TRBJ2-7; cdr3_length: 13; clone_size: .; v_call: TRBV28; cdr3_nt: TGTGCCAGCAGTTTATCCGACAGAGTCGAGCAGTACTTC; cdr3_aa: CASSLSDRVEQYF
d_call: .; j_call: TRBJ1-3; cdr3_length: 12; clone_size: .; v_call: TRBV28; cdr3_nt: TGTGCCAGCAGGGGGCCTGGAAACACCATATATTTT; cdr3_aa: CASRGPGNTIYF
d_call: .; j_call: TRBJ2-2; cdr3_length: 14; clone_size: many; v_call: TRBV6-1; cdr3_nt: TGTGCCAGCAGTGACGACCCGGGGGCCGGGGAGCTGTTTTTT; cdr3_aa: CASSDDPGAGELFF